A selection of T cell receptor beta chains follows, all from one sample in a study of control samples from healthy donors and cancer patients. Sequencing used immunoSEQ multiplex PCR; TCRdb keeps in-frame clones, though not all of them. This table has 150,000 to 200,000 clones, around nine tenths appearing once. The sequenced material came from blood. These receptors were collected from a young man in good health. The CDR3 runs from the conserved cysteine through the conserved F or W. The D gene is left open where the match is weak. The size entry is marked missing in some rows and otherwise reads once, few, many or a size class.

CDR3nt,CDR3aa,d_gene,abundance,j_gene,v_gene
TGTGCCAGCAGTTCCGGGGGAACGGGGAATGAGCAGTTCTTC,CASSSGGTGNEQFF,.,.,TRBJ2-1,TRBV27
TGTGCCAGCAGTTCCAACACTGAAGCTTTCTTT,CASSSNTEAFF,.,.,TRBJ1-1,TRBV28
TGCGCCAGCAGTTTCGGAGCGGGGGGCTGGGGTACGCAGTATTTT,CASSFGAGGWGTQYF,TRBD2,.,TRBJ2-3,TRBV5-1
TGTGCCAGCAGCTCCGGACCCGGCTACGAGCAGTACTTC,CASSSGPGYEQYF,.,.,TRBJ2-7,TRBV12-3/TRBV12-4
TGTGCCACCAGCAAAGTTACGGGACAGAGCTATGGCTACACCTTC,CATSKVTGQSYGYTF,TRBD1,.,TRBJ1-2,TRBV15
TGTGCCAGCAGCCCCAGACAGGGAAGGTCTGAAGCTTTCTTT,CASSPRQGRSEAFF,TRBD1,.,TRBJ1-1,TRBV5-5
TGTGCCAGCAACAACAGAGGGCTCGAGCAGTACTTC,CASNNRGLEQYF,.,.,TRBJ2-7,TRBV28
TGCAGCGTTTCGGGACGGAGCACCTACGAGCAGTACTTC,CSVSGRSTYEQYF,.,.,TRBJ2-7,TRBV29-1
TGTGCCAGCACTCCGGGACTCCTCTCCTACGAGCAGTACTTC,CASTPGLLSYEQYF,.,.,TRBJ2-7,TRBV7-9
TGTGCCAGCAGTGAGGCAGAGACCCAGTACTTC,CASSEAETQYF,.,.,TRBJ2-5,TRBV6-1
TGTGCCAGCAGCCCTTCAGGGGGCCGAAGTGGCTACACCTTC,CASSPSGGRSGYTF,TRBD1,.,TRBJ1-2,TRBV3-1/TRBV3-2
TGTGCCAGTAGTACCCCCGGGACGGTGAACACTGAAGCTTTCTTT,CASSTPGTVNTEAFF,.,.,TRBJ1-1,TRBV19
TGTGCCAGCAGCAGACACCGTGTTCCGGAAAAACTGTTTTTT,CASSRHRVPEKLFF,.,.,TRBJ1-4,TRBV14
TGCGCCAGCAGCTTGTGGGCAGGGGAGGATGGCTACACCTTC,CASSLWAGEDGYTF,.,once,TRBJ1-2,TRBV5-1
TGTGCCACCAGTGATCCCGACCCGGTCCAAGAGACCCAGTACTTC,CATSDPDPVQETQYF,.,once,TRBJ2-5,TRBV24-1
TGTGCCAGCAGCTTAAGGACTAGCCTCCATGGCGGGGAGCTGTTTTTT,CASSLRTSLHGGELFF,TRBD2,.,TRBJ2-2,TRBV7-3
TGTGCCAGCAGCGTACCGGGACAGCTAGCAGATACGCAGTATTTT,CASSVPGQLADTQYF,TRBD1,.,TRBJ2-3,TRBV7-9
TGCGCCAGCATATCCCCCCGGGCCGGACCGGGACTAAGACAAGAGACCCAGTACTTC,CASISPRAGPGLRQETQYF,TRBD2,.,TRBJ2-5,TRBV4-3
TGTGCCAGTAGTATAGACCCCGAGCCCCAGCATTTT,CASSIDPEPQHF,.,.,TRBJ1-5,TRBV19
TGTGCCAGCAGCTTGTCGGGGGGGTCCGAGACCCAGTACTTC,CASSLSGGSETQYF,TRBD2,.,TRBJ2-5,TRBV5-4
TGTGCCAGCAGTTTAACCCGGGACAGAAGTTACGAGCAGTACTTC,CASSLTRDRSYEQYF,TRBD1,.,TRBJ2-7,TRBV27
TGTGCCAGCGGTATGAGGGAATCTGGCTATGGCTACACCTTC,CASGMRESGYGYTF,.,.,TRBJ1-2,TRBV7-2
TGCGCCAGCAGTGGTCGGGGTACAGACCTTATCTATGGCTACACCTTC,CASSGRGTDLIYGYTF,.,.,TRBJ1-2,TRBV10-1
TGCGCCAGCAGCCAAGGGTCAGGGGGCCAAGAGACCCAGTACTTC,CASSQGSGGQETQYF,TRBD1,once,TRBJ2-5,TRBV4-1
TGTGCCAGCAGCCGCTCGGGGGGAGCTGGGACAGAGACCCAGTACTTC,CASSRSGGAGTETQYF,TRBD2,.,TRBJ2-5,TRBV2
TGCAGCGTATCGACTTCGAGCAATCAGCCCCAGCATTTT,CSVSTSSNQPQHF,.,.,TRBJ1-5,TRBV29-1
TGTGCCAGCAGTTTCTACCCAGACGTTAAGGGACTTTACACCTTC,CASSFYPDVKGLYTF,.,.,TRBJ1-2,TRBV27
TGTGCCATCAACGGCAGGCGGGAGGGCGGGGAGCTGTTTTTT,CAINGRREGGELFF,TRBD2,.,TRBJ2-2,TRBV10-3
TGTGCCACCAGTGATTCTGGACCTTACACAGATACGCAGTATTTT,CATSDSGPYTDTQYF,.,.,TRBJ2-3,TRBV24-1
TGTGCCAGCAGCCTGCAGGCTCCCCCTGGGGCCAACGTCCTGACTTTC,CASSLQAPPGANVLTF,.,.,TRBJ2-6,TRBV16